The 27 T cell receptor beta chains below were found in one sample sequenced in a study of blood T cell repertoires in COVID-19. Here immunoSEQ multiplex PCR was the method, and the copy in TCRdb shows in-frame clones only, minus some. The table shows 170,000 or so clones, with almost 80% occurring only once. The sequenced sample consisted of PBMCs or T cells enriched from blood (not recorded which). These receptors all come from a woman between 50 and 59 years old who had recovered from COVID-19.

Worth noting for this clone: Compared with germline, one end of the junction differs, possibly owing to a read error. CDR3 nucleotides: TGTGCCAGCACTTTACCCGGGACAGGGTGGAATAATTCACCCCTCCACTTT. Amino acid sequence: CASTLPGTGWNNSPLHF. The gene calls are TRBV28 and TRBJ1-6; TRBD1 aligns across 9 bases. Germline lookup yields CDR1 MDHEN and CDR2 SYDVKM. CDR3 length: 17 amino acids.

This clone was detected once. The rearrangement links TRBV5-4 to TRBJ2-3; 9 positions match TRBD2. CDR3 size: 16 residues. From germline, CDR1 is SGHNT and CDR2 YYREEE (reference sequence). J lost 2 bases, V lost 4 bases, and 8 bases had no gene match. The CDR3 loop reads CASSKRSGGITDTQYF. For the CDR3, the DNA is TGTGCCAGCAGCAAACGTAGCGGGGGAATCACAGATACGCAGTATTTT.

V and J are TRBV25-1 and TRBJ2-7, with D unclear. Trimming pared 3 bases from V and 3 bases from J, leaving 3 bases between. The CDR3 runs to 11 residues. The germline gives CDR1 MGHDK, CDR2 SYGVNS. CDR3 sequence (DNA): TGTGCCAGCAGTGATCTCTACGAGCAGTACTTC. It encodes CASSDLYEQYF.

J is TRBJ2-5 and V is TRBV7-3; TRBD1 matches 7 bases. The V gene's germline CDR1 is SGHTA and CDR2 FQGTGA. The CDR3 extends over 15 amino acids. V was pared by 5 bases and J by 2 bases, with 8 bases of the junction left unmatched. The CDR3 is CASSLAGGEQETQYF. CDR3 coding DNA: TGTGCCAGCAGCCTTGCAGGGGGTGAACAAGAGACCCAGTACTTC.

The DNA for the CDR3 is TGTGCCAGTAGTCCGGGTCGAATCCATACTGAAGCTTTCTTT. This translates into CASSPGRIHTEAFF. V gene TRBV19 combines with J gene TRBJ1-1; D uncertain. The CDR3 runs to 14 residues. Germline loops: CDR1 LNHDA, CDR2 SQIVND (reference sequence). V lost 5 bases and J lost 5, with 15 bases in between.

The chain uses TRBV7-8 and TRBJ2-2, with 8 bases that match TRBD2. The V segment lost 1 base and the J segment 3 bases; nucleotides outside the gene matches: 7. CDR3 length: 17 amino acids. Germline loops: CDR1 SGHVS, CDR2 FQNEAQ. CDR3: CASSLGVLAVHTGELFF. CDR3 in DNA: TGTGCCAGCAGCTTAGGCGTACTAGCGGTTCACACCGGGGAGCTGTTTTTT.

This chain connects TRBV28 to TRBJ2-5; D is possibly TRBD1 (5 bases). The germline V gene encodes CDR1 MDHEN and CDR2 SYDVKM. The ends were cut back, 6 bases at V and 0 bases at J, with 8 bases in the middle. This CDR3 comprises 13 residues. In DNA form, the CDR3 reads TGTGCCAGCAGCCAGGGTCACCAAGAGACCCAGTACTTC. Protein: CASSQGHQETQYF.

V is TRBV3-1 (or the pseudogene TRBV3-2) and J is TRBJ1-1; possibly TRBD1 for D (6 bases). Deletions cut 4 bases from V and 6 bases from J, with 21 bases between. This CDR3 is 16 amino acids long. Germline V gene lookup returns CDR1 LGHDT and CDR2 YNNKEL (reference sequence). CDR3 DNA sequence: TGTGCCAGCAGCCGCCACCAAGGGGGGGGCTCCCCTGAAGCTTTCTTT. As protein: CASSRHQGGGSPEAFF.

The chain couples TRBV25-1 to TRBJ2-2, with D hard to call. Germline assignment: CDR1 MGHDK and CDR2 SYGVNS. The CDR3 sequence is 15 residues long. V lost 3 bases and J lost 5, with 13 bases in between. The CDR3 nucleotides read TGTGCCAGCAGTGACGATGCGATCCTAACCGGGGAGCTGTTTTTT. Residues: CASSDDAILTGELFF.

This chain connects TRBV18 to TRBJ2-5; no clear D gene. The CDR3 is 14 residues long. CDR1 and CDR2 from the germline V gene are KGHSH and LQKENI. Trimming pared 2 bases from V and 2 bases from J, leaving 9 bases between. CDR3 in DNA: TGTGCCAGCTCACCAAACGGCGGACAAGAGACCCAGTACTTC. Protein: CASSPNGGQETQYF. Drawing the rest from reference TRBV18 and TRBJ2-5, the complete variable domain is NAGVMQNPRHLVRRRGQEARLRCSPMKGHSHVYWYRQLPEEGLKFMVYLQKENIIDESGMPKERFSAEFPKEGPSILRIQQVVRGDSAAYFCASSPNGGQETQYFGPGTRLLVL.

Remarks on this clone: The sample carries other DNA sequences with the same CDR3. The genes are TRBV18 and TRBJ1-5; D is possibly TRBD1 (5 bases). The germline CDR1 and CDR2 sequences are KGHSH and LQKENI. The CDR3 loop spans 13 amino acids. Trimming pared 3 bases from V and 4 bases from J, leaving 7 bases between. The CDR3 bases are TGTGCCAGCTCACCGCAGGGAAATCAGCCCCAGCATTTT. This codes for CASSPQGNQPQHF.

This chain connects TRBV28 to TRBJ2-7; 14 bases are shared with TRBD2. The CDR3 covers 15 residues. V was pared by 4 bases and J by 7 bases, with 6 bases of the junction left unmatched. The V gene's germline CDR1 is MDHEN and CDR2 SYDVKM. The CDR3 region is CASSSPGLAGDEQYF. In nucleotides, the CDR3 is TGTGCCAGCAGTTCACCGGGACTAGCGGGAGATGAGCAGTACTTC.

The chain carries TRBV19 and TRBJ2-5; the match to TRBD2 covers 14 bases. The CDR3 runs to 22 residues. Trimming at V came to 0 bases and at J to 0 bases, leaving 15 bases not matched to a gene. Germline CDR1 reads LNHDA; CDR2 reads SQIVND (reference sequence). The CDR3 sequence: CASSIDHGPGTSGSSDQETQYF. In nucleotides, the CDR3 is TGTGCCAGTAGTATAGATCATGGGCCTGGGACTAGCGGGAGTTCCGACCAAGAGACCCAGTACTTC. Filled out from reference TRBV19 and TRBJ2-5, the complete variable domain reads DGGITQSPKYLFRKEGQNVTLSCEQNLNHDAMYWYRQDPGQGLRLIYYSQIVNDFQKGDIAEGYSVSREKKESFPLTVTSAQKNPTAFYLCASSIDHGPGTSGSSDQETQYFGPGTRLLVL.

The rearrangement joins TRBV11-2 to TRBJ2-5, with a weak D call TRBD2 (6 bases). Germline assignment: CDR1 SGHAT and CDR2 FQNNGV. With 6 bases removed from V and 6 bases from J, the gap between germline ends came to 23 bases. The CDR3 consists of 16 residues. CDR3 residues: CASSPRGDSQLKTQYF. In DNA, the CDR3 is TGTGCCAGCAGTCCCCGCGGGGATTCCCAATTAAAGACCCAGTACTTC.

This chain joins TRBV29-1 and TRBJ2-4, with 12 bases aligning to TRBD2. Germline CDR1 SQVTM, CDR2 ANQGSEA. The CDR3 has 15 amino acids. J lost 12 bases, V lost 2 bases, and 11 bases had no gene match. CDR3 in amino acids: CSVEMLASGRAGQYF. The DNA of the CDR3 is TGCAGCGTTGAAATGTTGGCTAGCGGGAGGGCCGGTCAGTACTTC.

The chain uses TRBV5-1 and TRBJ2-3, with a weak D call TRBD2 (6 bases). This CDR3 is built from 14 residues. Germline CDR1 and CDR2: SGHRS and YFSETQ. V was shortened by 0 bases and J by 6 bases, with 11 bases between the two germline ends. CDR3 DNA: TGCGCCAGCAGCTTGGACGGGGGTGGGGATACGCAGTATTTT. It yields the protein CASSLDGGGDTQYF.

This chain uses TRBV2 with TRBJ1-1; no clear D. Trimming stripped 11 bases from V and 1 base from J, with 14 bases between. CDR1 is SNHLY and CDR2 is FYNNEI in the germline V gene. This CDR3 comprises 13 residues. In DNA, the CDR3 is TGTGCCCTCAGCGTCGTCGAGAACACTGAAGCTTTCTTT. This codes for CALSVVENTEAFF.

The V call is TRBV6-5, the J call TRBJ2-5; D might be TRBD1 (6 bases). Germline CDR1 is MNHEY and CDR2 is SVGAGI. V lost 0 bases and J lost 0, with 11 bases in between. The CDR3 contains 16 residues. The CDR3 DNA reads TGTGCCAGCAGTTACTCGAGGACAGTATACCAAGAGACCCAGTACTTC. Protein product: CASSYSRTVYQETQYF.

This clone was seen only once. The chain recombines TRBV19 with TRBJ2-2; 8 positions agree with TRBD2. The V segment lost 5 bases and the J segment 9 bases; nucleotides outside the gene matches: 14. Looked up from germline, CDR1 is LNHDA and CDR2 is SQIVND (reference sequence). The length of the CDR3 is 16 residues. CDR3 sequence (DNA): TGTGCCAGTAGTGGAGCTGGGAGCGGGAGCATCAGGGAGCTGTTTTTT. Amino acid sequence: CASSGAGSGSIRELFF. Full variable domain (outside the CDR3, taken from reference TRBV19 and TRBJ2-2): DGGITQSPKYLFRKEGQNVTLSCEQNLNHDAMYWYRQDPGQGLRLIYYSQIVNDFQKGDIAEGYSVSREKKESFPLTVTSAQKNPTAFYLCASSGAGSGSIRELFFGEGSRLTVL.

The chain recombines TRBV19 with TRBJ2-3; TRBD1 aligns across 9 bases. The V gene end was trimmed by 10 bases and the J gene end by 4 bases; junction bases not matched to a gene: 9. CDR3 length: 14 amino acids. CDR1 is LNHDA, CDR2 SQIVND, per germline (reference sequence). CDR3 region: CATRDRVISDTQYF. CDR3 nucleotide sequence: TGTGCCACAAGGGACAGGGTAATTTCAGATACGCAGTATTTT.

The CDR3 is CAIGQGSGEKLFF. In DNA form, the CDR3 reads TGTGCCATCGGACAGGGTTCTGGTGAAAAACTGTTTTTT. V usage is TRBV10-3 and J usage is TRBJ1-4; 8 nucleotides line up with TRBD1. Germline CDR1 and CDR2: ENHRY and SYGVKD. V shed 8 bases and J 7 bases; nucleotides not matched to a gene: 6. The CDR3 has 13 amino acids.

The chain couples TRBV28 to TRBJ2-7; 7 nucleotides agree with TRBD2. The germline CDR1 and CDR2 sequences are MDHEN and SYDVKM. CDR3 length: 15 amino acids. The V segment lost 7 bases and the J segment 5 bases; nucleotides outside the gene matches: 14. The CDR3 DNA follows: TGTGCCAGCACACCCTCAGCGGGAAGTGGGGACGAGCAGTACTTC. Residues: CASTPSAGSGDEQYF. Drawing the rest from reference TRBV28 and TRBJ2-7, the complete variable domain is DVKVTQSSRYLVKRTGEKVFLECVQDMDHENMFWYRQDPGLGLRLIYFSYDVKMKEKGDIPEGYSVSREKKERFSLILESASTNQTSMYLCASTPSAGSGDEQYFGPGTRLTVT.

This rearrangement joins TRBV9 to TRBJ2-7, with 7 bases that match TRBD1. There are 15 residues in the CDR3. V shed 4 bases and J 4 bases; nucleotides not matched to a gene: 11. Germline-derived CDR1 and CDR2 are SGDLS and YYNGEE. The CDR3 DNA reads TGTGCCAGCAGCAGGGGGCCCCAAGCTGCTTACGAGCAGTACTTC. The encoded protein is CASSRGPQAAYEQYF.

The CDR3 loop reads CASSFGTGGGTDTQYF. The CDR3 coding sequence is TGTGCCAGCAGCTTCGGGACAGGGGGAGGCACAGATACGCAGTATTTT. J is TRBJ2-3 and V is TRBV13; 11 positions match TRBD1. CDR1 and CDR2 (germline): PRHDT, FYEKMQ (reference sequence). The CDR3 runs 16 residues. V was clipped by 3 bases and J by 1 base; unmatched bases: 3.

The V gene is TRBV6-5, the J gene TRBJ2-5; 7 nucleotides agree with TRBD2. Trimming removed 2 bases from V and 3 bases from J; junction bases left unmatched: 0. CDR1 is MNHEY and CDR2 is SVGAGI in the germline V gene. The CDR3 runs to 13 residues. The CDR3 loop reads CASSYAGEETQYF. For the CDR3, the DNA is TGTGCCAGCAGTTACGCGGGGGAAGAGACCCAGTACTTC.

This clone appeared a few times. The chain employs TRBV5-4 and TRBJ2-7; 10 bases are shared with TRBD2. Germline lookup yields CDR1 SGHNT and CDR2 YYREEE (reference sequence). This CDR3 has 16 amino acids. After removal of 0 bases from V and 3 bases from J, the junction contained 6 bases not matched to a gene. The CDR3 sequence is CASSLGSGRANYEQYF. The CDR3 nucleotides are TGTGCCAGCAGCTTGGGGAGCGGGAGGGCAAACTACGAGCAGTACTTC.

This chain joins TRBV7-6 and TRBJ1-6; 9 bases fit TRBD1. CDR1 is SGHVS, CDR2 FNYEAQ, per germline. The ends lost 5 bases at V and 7 bases at J; junction bases unmatched: 9. This CDR3 spans 16 amino acids. This chain's CDR3 is CASSRGRDRVNSPLHF. Written as DNA, the CDR3 is TGTGCCAGCAGCCGCGGCCGGGACAGGGTAAATTCACCCCTCCACTTT. The whole variable domain, filled in from reference TRBV7-6 and TRBJ1-6, reads GAGVSQSPRYKVTKRGQDVALRCDPISGHVSLYWYRQALGQGPEFLTYFNYEAQQDKSGLPNDRFSAERPEGSISTLTIQRTEQRDSAMYRCASSRGRDRVNSPLHFGNGTRLTVT.